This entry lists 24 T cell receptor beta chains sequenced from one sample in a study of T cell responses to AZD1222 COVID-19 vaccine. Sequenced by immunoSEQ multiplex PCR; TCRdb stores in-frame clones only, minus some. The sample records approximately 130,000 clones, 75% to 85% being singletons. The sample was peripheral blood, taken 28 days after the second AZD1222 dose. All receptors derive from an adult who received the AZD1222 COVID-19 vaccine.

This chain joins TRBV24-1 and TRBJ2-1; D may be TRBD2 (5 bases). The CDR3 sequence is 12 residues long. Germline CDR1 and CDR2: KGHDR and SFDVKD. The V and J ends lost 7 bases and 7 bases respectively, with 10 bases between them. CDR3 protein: CATRTGGNEQFF. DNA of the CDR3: TGTGCCACCAGAACTGGCGGGAATGAGCAGTTCTTC.

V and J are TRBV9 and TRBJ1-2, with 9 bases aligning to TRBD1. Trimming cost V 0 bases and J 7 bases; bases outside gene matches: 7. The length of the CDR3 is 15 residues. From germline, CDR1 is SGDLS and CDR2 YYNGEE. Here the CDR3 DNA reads TGTGCCAGCAGCGTAGTGGACAGGGGAAGCGGTGGCTACACCTTC. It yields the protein CASSVVDRGSGGYTF.

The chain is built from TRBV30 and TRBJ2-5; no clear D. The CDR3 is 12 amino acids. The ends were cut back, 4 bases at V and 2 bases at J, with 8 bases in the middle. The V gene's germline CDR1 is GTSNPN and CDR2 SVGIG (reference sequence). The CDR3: CAWKPWQETQYF. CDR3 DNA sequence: TGTGCCTGGAAGCCCTGGCAAGAGACCCAGTACTTC.

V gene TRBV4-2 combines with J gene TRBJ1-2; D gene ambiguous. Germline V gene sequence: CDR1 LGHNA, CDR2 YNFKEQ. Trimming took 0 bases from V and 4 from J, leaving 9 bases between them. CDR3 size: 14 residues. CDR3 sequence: CASSQDTPFYGYTF. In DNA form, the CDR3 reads TGTGCCAGCAGCCAAGATACCCCATTCTATGGCTACACCTTC.

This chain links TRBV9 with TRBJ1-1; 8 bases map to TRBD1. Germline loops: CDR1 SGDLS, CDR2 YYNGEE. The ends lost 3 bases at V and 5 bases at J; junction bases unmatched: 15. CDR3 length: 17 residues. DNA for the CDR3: TGTGCCAGCAGCGCCATGGGACAGGCCTTTAAGGGGACTGAAGCTTTCTTT. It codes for CASSAMGQAFKGTEAFF.

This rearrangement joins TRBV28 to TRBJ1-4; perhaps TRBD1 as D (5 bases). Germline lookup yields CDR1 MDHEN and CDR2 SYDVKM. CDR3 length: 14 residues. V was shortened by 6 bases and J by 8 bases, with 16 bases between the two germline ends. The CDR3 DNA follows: TGTGCCAGCAGCTACAGGCATCCCCCGGAAAAACTGTTTTTT. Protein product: CASSYRHPPEKLFF.

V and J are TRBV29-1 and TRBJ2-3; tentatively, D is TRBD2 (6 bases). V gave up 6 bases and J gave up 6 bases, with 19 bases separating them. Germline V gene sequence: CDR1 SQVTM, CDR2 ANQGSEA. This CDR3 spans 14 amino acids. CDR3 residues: CSVLRGGDLDTQYF. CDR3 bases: TGCAGCGTCCTACGCGGAGGGGACTTGGATACGCAGTATTTT.

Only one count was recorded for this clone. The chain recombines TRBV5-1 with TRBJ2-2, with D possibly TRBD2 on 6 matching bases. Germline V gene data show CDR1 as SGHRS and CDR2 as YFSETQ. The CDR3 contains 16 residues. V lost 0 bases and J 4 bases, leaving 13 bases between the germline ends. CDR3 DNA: TGCGCCAGCAGCTTGGAGGTAGCGGTGCCCACCGGGGAGCTGTTTTTT. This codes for CASSLEVAVPTGELFF.

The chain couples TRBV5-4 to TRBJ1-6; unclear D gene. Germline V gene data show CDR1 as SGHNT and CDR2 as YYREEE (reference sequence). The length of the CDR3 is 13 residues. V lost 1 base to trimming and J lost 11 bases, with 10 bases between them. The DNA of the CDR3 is TGTGCCAGCAGCTTGTCTCAGCTCGCACCCCTCCACTTT. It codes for CASSLSQLAPLHF.

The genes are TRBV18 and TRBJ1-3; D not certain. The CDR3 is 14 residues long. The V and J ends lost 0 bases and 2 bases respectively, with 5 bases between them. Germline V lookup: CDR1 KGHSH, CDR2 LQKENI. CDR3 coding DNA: TGTGCCAGCTCACCACCGCCAGCTGGAAACACCATATATTTT. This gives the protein CASSPPPAGNTIYF.

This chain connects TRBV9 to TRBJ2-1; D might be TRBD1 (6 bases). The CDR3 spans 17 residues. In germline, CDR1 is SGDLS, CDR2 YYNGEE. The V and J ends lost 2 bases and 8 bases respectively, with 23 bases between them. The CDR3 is CASSVHRVFGLADEQFF. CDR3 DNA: TGTGCCAGCAGCGTGCACAGGGTCTTCGGTCTGGCGGATGAGCAGTTCTTC.

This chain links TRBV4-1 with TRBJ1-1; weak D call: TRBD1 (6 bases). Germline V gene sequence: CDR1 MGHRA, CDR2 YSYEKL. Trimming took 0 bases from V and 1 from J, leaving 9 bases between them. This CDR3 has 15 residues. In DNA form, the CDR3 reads TGCGCCAGCAGCCAAGACAGGGGACCGAACACTGAAGCTTTCTTT. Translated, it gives CASSQDRGPNTEAFF.

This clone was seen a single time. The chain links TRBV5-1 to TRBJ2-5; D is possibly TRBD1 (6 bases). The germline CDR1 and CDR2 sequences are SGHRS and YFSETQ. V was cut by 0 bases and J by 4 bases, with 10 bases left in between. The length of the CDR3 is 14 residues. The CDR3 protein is CASSLGDTVETQYF. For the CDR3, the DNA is TGCGCCAGCAGCTTGGGGGACACCGTAGAGACCCAGTACTTC.

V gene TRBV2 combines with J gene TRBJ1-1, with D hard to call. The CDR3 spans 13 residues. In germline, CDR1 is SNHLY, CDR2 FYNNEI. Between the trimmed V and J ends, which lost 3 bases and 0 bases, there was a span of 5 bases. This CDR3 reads CASSEHLNTEAFF. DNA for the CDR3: TGTGCCAGCAGTGAGCACCTGAACACTGAAGCTTTCTTT.

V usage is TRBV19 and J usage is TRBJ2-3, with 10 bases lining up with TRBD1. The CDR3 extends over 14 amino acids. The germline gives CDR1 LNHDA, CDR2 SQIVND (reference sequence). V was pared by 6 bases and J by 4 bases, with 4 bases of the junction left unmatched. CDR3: CASSRDRGADTQYF. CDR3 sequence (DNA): TGTGCCAGTAGCCGGGACAGGGGCGCAGATACGCAGTATTTT.

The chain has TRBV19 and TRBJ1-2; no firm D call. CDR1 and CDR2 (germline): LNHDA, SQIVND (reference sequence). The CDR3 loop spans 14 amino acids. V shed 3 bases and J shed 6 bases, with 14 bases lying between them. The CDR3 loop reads CASSIPVKRDGYTF. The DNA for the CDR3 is TGTGCCAGTAGTATTCCCGTTAAGAGAGATGGCTACACCTTC.

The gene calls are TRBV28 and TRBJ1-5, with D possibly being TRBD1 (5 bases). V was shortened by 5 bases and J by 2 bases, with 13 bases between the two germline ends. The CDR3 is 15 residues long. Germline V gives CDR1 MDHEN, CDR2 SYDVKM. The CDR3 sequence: CASSIPDSRNQPQHF. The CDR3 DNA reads TGTGCCAGCAGTATCCCCGACAGTCGCAATCAGCCCCAGCATTTT.

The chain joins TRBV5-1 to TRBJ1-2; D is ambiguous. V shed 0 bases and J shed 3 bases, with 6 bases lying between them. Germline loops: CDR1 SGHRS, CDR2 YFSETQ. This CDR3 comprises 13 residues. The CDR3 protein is CASSLVGDYGYTF. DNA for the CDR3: TGCGCCAGCAGCTTGGTCGGTGACTATGGCTACACCTTC.

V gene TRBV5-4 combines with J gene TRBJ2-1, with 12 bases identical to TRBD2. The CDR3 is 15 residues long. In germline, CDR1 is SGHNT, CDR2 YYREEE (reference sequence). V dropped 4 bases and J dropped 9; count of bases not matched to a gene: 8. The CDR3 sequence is CASSVGLAGWGEQFF. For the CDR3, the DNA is TGTGCCAGCAGCGTCGGACTAGCGGGGTGGGGTGAGCAGTTCTTC.

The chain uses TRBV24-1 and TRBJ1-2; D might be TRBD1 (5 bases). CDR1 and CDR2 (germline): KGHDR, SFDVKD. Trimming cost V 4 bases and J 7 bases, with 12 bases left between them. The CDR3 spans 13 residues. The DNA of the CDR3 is TGTGCCACCAGTGAACAGCGGGGGACTGGCTACACCTTC. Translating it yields CATSEQRGTGYTF.

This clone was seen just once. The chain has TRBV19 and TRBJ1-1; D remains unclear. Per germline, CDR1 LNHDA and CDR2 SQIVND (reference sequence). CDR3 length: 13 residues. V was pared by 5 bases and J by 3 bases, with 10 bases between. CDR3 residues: CASSFPGDTEAFF. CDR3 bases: TGTGCCAGTAGTTTTCCGGGCGACACTGAAGCTTTCTTT.

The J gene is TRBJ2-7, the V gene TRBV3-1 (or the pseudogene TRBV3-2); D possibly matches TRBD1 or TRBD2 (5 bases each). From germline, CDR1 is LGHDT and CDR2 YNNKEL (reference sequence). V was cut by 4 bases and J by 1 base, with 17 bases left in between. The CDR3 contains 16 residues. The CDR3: CASSLLRGTRSYEQYF. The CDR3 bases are TGTGCCAGCAGCCTCCTGAGAGGGACGCGTTCCTACGAGCAGTACTTC.

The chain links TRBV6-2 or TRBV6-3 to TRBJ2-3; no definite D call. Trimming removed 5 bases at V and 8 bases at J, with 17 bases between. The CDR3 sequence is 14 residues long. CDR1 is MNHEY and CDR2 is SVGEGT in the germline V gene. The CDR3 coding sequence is TGTGCCAGCAGTCCCCCGGACCTTTACCGTACGCAGTATTTT. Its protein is CASSPPDLYRTQYF.

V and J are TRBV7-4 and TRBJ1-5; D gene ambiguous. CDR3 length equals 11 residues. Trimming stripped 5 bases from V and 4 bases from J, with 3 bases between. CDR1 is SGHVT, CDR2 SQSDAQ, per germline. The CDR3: CASSQNQPQHF. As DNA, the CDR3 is TGTGCCAGCAGCCAAAATCAGCCCCAGCATTTT.